This T cell receptor beta chain was sequenced for a study of PD-L1 blockade in urothelial cancer. This clone turned up a few times. The authors spiked synthetic TCR analog templates into each PCR. Some clones are missing from TCRdb's copy, which holds only in-frame ones; the method was immunoSEQ multiplex PCR. Among about 32,000 clones listed, around 87% were seen once. J was trimmed by 7 bases and V by 8 bases; bases with no gene match: 6. Germline lookup yields CDR1 SNHLY and CDR2 FYNNEI. The CDR3 has 13 residues. Material: PBMCs, obtained around atezolizumab (anti-PD-L1) treatment. The V call is TRBV2, the J call TRBJ1-5; TRBD1 aligns across 9 bases. The TCR sequence derives from a man aged 50 to 60 with urothelial cancer. This CDR3 is CASLQGAGQPQHF. The CDR3 nucleotides are TGTGCCAGCTTACAGGGGGCGGGGCAGCCCCAGCATTTT.